In this sample, the clone carrying this T cell receptor (beta chain) turned up many times. The antigen remains unidentified. This sample is drawn from a study of neurological immune-mediated disorders. The cDNA was generated by 5'RACE with 10-nucleotide random UMIs. TCRdb analysed the 5' RACE reads with MiXCR anew, one entry per CDR3 protein. Of fewer than 55,000 distinct CDR3 sequences detected, 10% to 15% appear once; the ten largest clones hold approximately 10%. Time point: longitudinal time-point 3. V lost 7 bases to trimming and J lost 5 bases, with 20 bases between them. Germline V CDR1 and CDR2: DFQATT, SNEGSKA (reference sequence). This CDR3 is built from 14 residues. Study findings and constraints: The study found no CDR3 amino acid sequences shared by expanded clones across subjects, suggesting private repertoires in all groups. HTLV-1-associated myelopathy led in TCR clonal expansion, while multiple sclerosis ranked lowest, below healthy controls.

Material for sequencing was PBMCs. The chain is built from TRBV20-1 and TRBJ2-5, with D perhaps TRBD2 (7 bases). The TCR sequence derives from a male donor with HTLV-1-associated myelopathy (HAM/TSP). The CDR3 reads CSGRRGAAWETQYF. The CDR3 DNA sequence: TGCAGTGGGAGACGGGGGGCGGCTTGGGAGACCCAGTACTTC.